The rows below give T cell receptor beta chains drawn from one sample of a study of T cells in narcolepsy. This table comes from immunoSEQ multiplex PCR, and its TCRdb copy is limited to in-frame clones, with some not included. The repertoire consists of fewer than 30,000 clones, with around 83% occurring once and the leading ten covering approximately 0.7%. Sequencing was performed on CD45RA- memory CD4+ T cells from PBMCs. Every receptor here comes from a human donor with narcolepsy. CDR3s include the opening cysteine and the closing phenylalanine or tryptophan. A D gene is named only where the DNA matches it firmly. Clone size, where shown, is once, few, many, or a class for clones that have expanded.

-	TRBV9	TRBD2	TRBJ2-1	TGTGCCAGCAGCGTAGATAGCGGGAGCTATGAGCAGTTCTTC	CASSVDSGSYEQFF
-	TRBV7-8	-	TRBJ1-2	TGTGCCAGCAGCTTAGCCCAAGGGGCGGGATATGGCTACACCTTC	CASSLAQGAGYGYTF
-	TRBV4-1	-	TRBJ2-1	TGCGCCAGCACCCCGGGACCAAACAATGAGCAGTTCTTC	CASTPGPNNEQFF
-	TRBV2	TRBD1	TRBJ1-5	TGTGCCAGCAGTGAAGGGACAGGGGGTAGTCAGCCCCAGCATTTT	CASSEGTGGSQPQHF
-	TRBV7-9	TRBD2	TRBJ2-3	TGTGCCAGCAGCACTCCCGGGACTAGCGGTATATATTTT	CASSTPGTSGIYF
-	TRBV6-1	-	TRBJ2-7	TGTGCCAGCAGCCTCGGGACTGACTCCTACGAGCAGTACTTC	CASSLGTDSYEQYF
-	TRBV5-1	-	TRBJ1-5	TGCGCCAGCAGCTTGGAGCCCAGGGGCGCGGGCAATCAGCCCCAGCATTTT	CASSLEPRGAGNQPQHF
-	TRBV2	TRBD2	TRBJ2-5	TGTGCCAGCAGGGGGGGACTAGCGGGAGATCACGGTGAGACCCAGTACTTC	CASRGGLAGDHGETQYF
-	TRBV5-1	-	TRBJ2-3	TGCGCCAGCAGCTCGGACGGACATACGCAGTATTTT	CASSSDGHTQYF
-	TRBV5-1	-	TRBJ2-3	TGCGCCAGCAGCTTGGAACCGACAGGCACAGATACGCAGTATTTT	CASSLEPTGTDTQYF
-	TRBV27	-	TRBJ2-4	TGTGCCAGCAGTTTCTCCGGAGGAAACATTCAGTACTTC	CASSFSGGNIQYF
-	TRBV11-2	-	TRBJ2-3	TGTGCCAGCTCCCTTTCCGGAGATACGCAGTATTTT	CASSLSGDTQYF
-	TRBV2	TRBD1	TRBJ2-7	TGTGCCAGCAGGAAAGACAGGGGCGGCTCCTACGAGCAGTACTTC	CASRKDRGGSYEQYF
-	TRBV11-2	-	TRBJ1-1	TGTGCCAGCAGCTTTTACGGTATGAACACTGTAGCTTTCTTT	CASSFYGMNTVAFF
-	TRBV21-1	-	TRBJ2-3	TGTGCCAGCAGCAAAAACGAGGGACAGGGATTTTCAGATACGCAGTATTTT	CASSKNEGQGFSDTQYF
-	TRBV2	-	TRBJ1-2	TGTGCCAGAGAAGGGGGTGCCGACATGAGAAACTATGGCTACACCTTC	CAREGGADMRNYGYTF
-	TRBV5-1	TRBD1	TRBJ1-2	TGCGCCAGCAGCCAGGGGGGACTCCCTAACTATGGCTACACCTTC	CASSQGGLPNYGYTF
-	TRBV5-4	-	TRBJ1-2	TGTGCCAGCAGCTTGGCCAGGGAATCGGGCTACACCTTC	CASSLARESGYTF
once	TRBV5-6	TRBD2	TRBJ2-5	TGTGCCAGCAGCTTGAGCGGGGCGGAGTGGGAGACCCAGTACTTC	CASSLSGAEWETQYF
-	TRBV29-1	TRBD2	TRBJ2-1	TGCAGCGTTATGTTTAGACTAGCGGGAGATGAGCAGTTCTTC	CSVMFRLAGDEQFF
-	TRBV7-2	-	TRBJ2-6	TGTGCCAGCAGCTACCACCAGGGCTCTGGGGCCAACGTCCTGACTTTC	CASSYHQGSGANVLTF
-	TRBV11-3	-	TRBJ1-1	TGTGCCAGCAGCTTAGAGTTCAGGAACACTGAAGCTTTCTTT	CASSLEFRNTEAFF
-	TRBV7-2	TRBD1	TRBJ1-2	TGTGCCAGCGCCCGAGGGGGCAACTATGGCTACACCTTC	CASARGGNYGYTF
-	TRBV5-1	-	TRBJ2-1	TGTGCCAGCAGCTCGGTGGGGACGTCCTACAATGAGCAGTTCTTC	CASSSVGTSYNEQFF
-	TRBV15	-	TRBJ2-5	TGTGCCACCAGCAGATTAAAAGAGACCCAGTACTTC	CATSRLKETQYF
-	TRBV19	-	TRBJ2-7	TGTGCCAGTAGTCAATCCGGCTACGAGCAGTACTTC	CASSQSGYEQYF
-	TRBV13	TRBD2	TRBJ2-5	TGTGCCAGCAGCTCCCCGACTAGCGGGAGTGGGAAGACCCAGTACTTC	CASSSPTSGSGKTQYF
-	TRBV4-2	-	TRBJ2-2	TGTGCCAGCAGCCAAGAATCTGGGGGGCTAGCGGACACCGGGGAGCTGTTTTTT	CASSQESGGLADTGELFF
-	TRBV5-1	-	TRBJ2-3	TGCGCCAGCAGCTTGGGGACGGCAAGCACAGATACGCAGTATTTT	CASSLGTASTDTQYF
-	TRBV7-2	-	TRBJ2-1	TGTGCCAGCAGCCAGGACAGCTCCTACAATGAGCAGTTCTTC	CASSQDSSYNEQFF
-	TRBV6-5	-	TRBJ1-2	TGTGCCAGCAGATCCCCCGCCGGGCGGACTAGTGGCTACACCTTC	CASRSPAGRTSGYTF
-	TRBV7-6	-	TRBJ2-7	TGTGCCAGCAGCTTACAAACCCAGACCGTCTACGAGCAGTACTTC	CASSLQTQTVYEQYF
once	TRBV2	-	TRBJ1-2	TGTGCCAGCGACGCCCTTAACTATGGCTACACCTTC	CASDALNYGYTF
few	TRBV10-3	-	TRBJ1-5	TGTGCCATCAGTGAGGGGGGGAACAATCAGCCCCAGCATTTT	CAISEGGNNQPQHF
few	TRBV6-1	-	TRBJ1-2	TGTGCCAGCAGTGAAGCTGCTCTTTGGTGGGATGGCTACACCTTC	CASSEAALWWDGYTF
few	TRBV5-4	-	TRBJ2-4	TGTGCCAGCAGCTTGCGGTACAGCGACATTCAGTACTTC	CASSLRYSDIQYF
-	TRBV5-1	-	TRBJ2-2	TGCGCCAGCAGCTTGGGACAGGCGTACACCGGGGAGCTGTTTTTT	CASSLGQAYTGELFF
few	TRBV6-1	-	TRBJ2-3	TGTGCCAGCAGTGCGCCAGCCCGGGGCACAGATACGCAGTATTTT	CASSAPARGTDTQYF
-	TRBV19	-	TRBJ2-7	TGTGCCAGTAGTATAGATCGGGCCGCAGGGTACGAGCAGTACTTC	CASSIDRAAGYEQYF
-	TRBV5-1	TRBD2	TRBJ2-3	TGCGCCAGCAGCTTGTCGGGAGCGGGGGGGAAAACAGATACGCAGTATTTT	CASSLSGAGGKTDTQYF
once	TRBV27	-	TRBJ2-2	TGTGCCAGCAGTTGGGGGGCCACCACCGGGGAGCTGTTTTTT	CASSWGATTGELFF
-	TRBV5-4	-	TRBJ2-2	TGTGCCAGCAGCCTAGATGGGGGAAAGACCGGGGAGCTGTTTTTT	CASSLDGGKTGELFF
once	TRBV18	TRBD2	TRBJ2-5	TGTGCCAGCTCACCGATAGCGGGGAAGGAGACCCAGTACTTC	CASSPIAGKETQYF
-	TRBV29-1	-	TRBJ1-1	TGCAGCGTTGAAGATAAGGCGAACACTGAAGCTTTCTTT	CSVEDKANTEAFF
-	TRBV5-4	TRBD2	TRBJ2-7	TGTGCCAGCAGCTTCTTTCCTAGCGGGGGATCCTACGAGCAGTACTTC	CASSFFPSGGSYEQYF
-	TRBV11-2	-	TRBJ2-3	TGTGCCAGCAGCACCAATACTGGGGGCCCCGAGAGTAGCACAGATACGCAGTATTTT	CASSTNTGGPESSTDTQYF
-	TRBV7-8	-	TRBJ1-6	TGTGCCAGCAGCCCCAGCCAGGGTGCGAATTCACCCCTCCACTTT	CASSPSQGANSPLHF
-	TRBV6-1	TRBD1	TRBJ2-3	TGTGCCAGCAGCCGGACAGGGGGCGGAGATACGCAGTATTTT	CASSRTGGGDTQYF
-	TRBV5-1	TRBD1	TRBJ2-7	TGCGCCAGCAGCTTGTTTAGTGGACAGGGAATAACCTACGAGCAGTACTTC	CASSLFSGQGITYEQYF
-	TRBV4-2	-	TRBJ2-2	TGTGCCAGCAGCCCCTCCCCCACCGGGACAACGAACACCGGGGAGCTGTTTTTT	CASSPSPTGTTNTGELFF